This T cell receptor (beta chain) is drawn from a study of cytomegalovirus exposure and HLA in healthy donors. The sample holds a few counts of this clone. The target antigen is unknown. Use of 60 Vbeta and 13 Jbeta primers characterized the PCR. Source study methods: In a later analysis, of around 80 million unique beta chains, roughly 9.9 million appeared in at least two donors. Profiled with immunoSEQ multiplex PCR; TCRdb holds only in-frame clones, not every one. That table gives V, J and clone size, and the DNA gave D and trimming. The sample includes 200,000 to 250,000 clones, around 80% of them seen just once. Germline V gene lookup returns CDR1 MNHNS and CDR2 SASEGT. This CDR3 is 15 amino acids long. The V end lost 5 bases, the J end lost 0 bases, and 10 bases lay between the germline ends. Findings of the study overall: Later analysis identified about 15,000 TCR beta sequences associated with HLA alleles, using a false discovery rate threshold of 0.05.

V and J are TRBV6-1 and TRBJ1-4, with D maybe TRBD1 (5 bases). Source material: PBMCs. This TCR derives from a man aged 18 to 30 in good health and CMV-seronegative. The CDR3 sequence: CASSTPTATNEKLFF. The CDR3 DNA follows: TGTGCCAGCAGTACCCCGACAGCAACTAATGAAAAACTGTTTTTT.